A single sample gave rise to the 13 T cell receptor beta chains below, sequenced in a study of CD8 T cells in Susac syndrome. cDNA came from roughly 0.53 to 1 ug RNA primed by random hexamers. TCRdb reprocessed the immunoSEQ multiplex PCR reads via MiXCR and lists one record per CDR3 protein. The table lists 210,000 or so distinct CDR3 sequences, 94% of them singletons. Input material: CD4+ T cells from PBMCs. The receptor set was obtained from a human donor with Susac syndrome.

This clonotype was detected a few times. The chain employs TRBV6-1 and TRBJ2-3, with D maybe TRBD1 (6 bases). The CDR3 covers 13 residues. Germline V lookup: CDR1 MNHNS, CDR2 SASEGT. V lost 3 bases to trimming and J lost 7 bases, with 11 bases between them. CDR3 in DNA: TGTGCCAGCAGTGATGGGGACATCAATACGCAGTATTTT. This gives the protein CASSDGDINTQYF.

This chain joins TRBV20-1 and TRBJ2-7; 9 bases agree with TRBD1. The CDR3 consists of 14 residues. V trimming: 5 bases; J trimming: 6 bases; junction bases outside the gene matches: 11. Germline CDR1 is DFQATT and CDR2 is SNEGSKA (reference sequence). The CDR3 region is CSAGGYRGPPEQYF. The CDR3 DNA reads TGCAGTGCTGGAGGGTACAGGGGGCCCCCCGAGCAGTACTTC.

CDR3 in amino acids: CASNENRGYNEQFF. The DNA of the CDR3 is TGTGCCAGCAACGAAAACAGAGGGTACAATGAGCAGTTCTTC. V usage is TRBV6-1 and J usage is TRBJ2-1, with D possibly TRBD2 on 5 matching bases. The V end lost 7 bases, the J end lost 4 bases, and 14 bases lay between the germline ends. CDR3 size: 14 residues. The germline V gene has CDR1 MNHNS and CDR2 SASEGT.

The chain carries TRBV6-1 and TRBJ1-5, with D unclear. Trimming pared 2 bases from V and 4 bases from J, leaving 3 bases between. CDR3 length: 12 amino acids. Per the germline V gene, CDR1 is MNHNS and CDR2 is SASEGT. DNA for the CDR3: TGTGCCAGCAGTGAACCGAATCAGCCCCAGCATTTT. It encodes CASSEPNQPQHF.

The CDR3 DNA sequence: TGTGCCAGCAGTGAACCTCACAGGCAACGGTTCTTC. Translation: CASSEPHRQRFF. The rearrangement uses TRBV6-1 and TRBJ2-1; the D gene is possibly TRBD1 (5 bases). V lost 2 bases, J lost 15 bases, and 14 bases lay in between. Looked up from germline, CDR1 is MNHNS and CDR2 is SASEGT. The CDR3 is 12 residues long.

This clonotype was recorded only once. J is TRBJ2-1 and V is TRBV6-2 or TRBV6-3, with a possible D match to TRBD2 (6 bases). Germline values: CDR1 MNHEY, CDR2 SVGEGT. Trimming left V 7 bases short and J 0 bases short, with 16 bases between. This CDR3 has 16 residues. DNA of the CDR3: TGTGCCAGCACCCCTCGGGACTCGAGCTCCTACAATGAGCAGTTCTTC. Translation: CASTPRDSSSYNEQFF.

The chain employs TRBV30 and TRBJ2-7, with 11 bases lining up with TRBD1. The trim removed 1 base at V and 7 bases at J, leaving 9 bases unmatched. The CDR3 contains 15 residues. CDR1 is GTSNPN, CDR2 SVGIG, per germline (reference sequence). Here the CDR3 DNA reads TGTGCCTGGAGTGCTCGGACAGGGGGCATCGGGGAGCAGTACTTC. Encoded protein: CAWSARTGGIGEQYF.

The chain links TRBV5-4 to TRBJ2-1; 10 bases map to TRBD1. The germline V gene encodes CDR1 SGHNT and CDR2 YYREEE (reference sequence). The CDR3 extends over 15 amino acids. The J segment lost 5 bases and the V segment lost 4 bases, leaving 6 bases of the junction unmatched. The DNA for the CDR3 is TGTGCCAGCAGCCCTAGACAGGGGGCGGACAATGAGCAGTTCTTC. Amino acids: CASSPRQGADNEQFF.

This clonotype showed up just once. The chain uses TRBV19 and TRBJ2-7; D perhaps matches TRBD2 (7 bases). Germline V gene data show CDR1 as LNHDA and CDR2 as SQIVND (reference sequence). The CDR3 runs 15 residues. The V gene lost 3 bases and the J gene lost 3 bases, with 15 bases spanning the gap. The CDR3 nucleotides are TGTGCCAGTAGTATGAAGGGGGGGCTTTACTACGAGCAGTACTTC. This gives the protein CASSMKGGLYYEQYF. Filled out from reference TRBV19 and TRBJ2-7, the complete variable domain reads DGGITQSPKYLFRKEGQNVTLSCEQNLNHDAMYWYRQDPGQGLRLIYYSQIVNDFQKGDIAEGYSVSREKKESFPLTVTSAQKNPTAFYLCASSMKGGLYYEQYFGPGTRLTVT.

This clonotype was counted once. This sequence joins TRBV5-1 and TRBJ2-1; the D call may be TRBD1 or TRBD2 (6 bases each). Germline-derived CDR1 and CDR2 are SGHRS and YFSETQ. This CDR3 is built from 20 residues. The germline V and J ends were trimmed by 0 bases and 4 bases, with 26 bases remaining between them. CDR3 bases: TGCGCCAGCAGCTTGGTGTCCGGGGGCCCCGGAACAATTCTATACAATGAGCAGTTCTTC. This codes for CASSLVSGGPGTILYNEQFF.

The rearrangement joins TRBV7-2 to TRBJ1-2, with TRBD1 identical over 8 bases. CDR1 and CDR2 from the germline V gene are SGHTA and FQGNSA. The ends lost 4 bases at V and 6 bases at J; junction bases unmatched: 7. The CDR3 loop spans 14 amino acids. The CDR3 DNA follows: TGTGCCAGCAGCTCGCCAGGGGGCGGACATGGCTACACCTTC. The encoded protein is CASSSPGGGHGYTF.

This clonotype was recorded only once. This chain joins TRBV5-1 and TRBJ2-3; D unclear. The CDR3 is 14 residues long. Trimming shortened V by 0 bases and J by 0 bases, and 5 bases separated the two germline ends. CDR1 and CDR2 (germline): SGHRS, YFSETQ. The CDR3 loop reads CASSLEISTDTQYF. CDR3 bases: TGCGCCAGCAGCTTGGAGATTAGCACAGATACGCAGTATTTT.

The chain couples TRBV29-1 to TRBJ2-5; no reliable D call. Germline V gene data show CDR1 as SQVTM and CDR2 as ANQGSEA. Trimming removed 4 bases from V and 2 bases from J, with 11 bases in between. This CDR3 has 13 amino acids. The CDR3 sequence is CSVAMAVQETQYF. In DNA, the CDR3 is TGCAGCGTTGCGATGGCTGTTCAAGAGACCCAGTACTTC.